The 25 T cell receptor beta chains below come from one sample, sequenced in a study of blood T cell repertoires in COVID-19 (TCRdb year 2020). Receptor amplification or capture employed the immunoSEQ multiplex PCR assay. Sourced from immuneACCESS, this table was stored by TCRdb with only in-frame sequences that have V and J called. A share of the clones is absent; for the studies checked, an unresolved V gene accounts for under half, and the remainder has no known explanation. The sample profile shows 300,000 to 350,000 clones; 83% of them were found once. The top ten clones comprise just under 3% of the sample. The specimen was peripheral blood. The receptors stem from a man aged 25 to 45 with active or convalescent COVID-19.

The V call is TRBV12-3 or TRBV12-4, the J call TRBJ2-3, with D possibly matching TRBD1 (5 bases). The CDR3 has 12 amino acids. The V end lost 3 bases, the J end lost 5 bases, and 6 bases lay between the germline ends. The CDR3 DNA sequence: TGTGCCAGCAGTTTGGACAAAGATACGCAGTATTTT. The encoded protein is CASSLDKDTQYF.

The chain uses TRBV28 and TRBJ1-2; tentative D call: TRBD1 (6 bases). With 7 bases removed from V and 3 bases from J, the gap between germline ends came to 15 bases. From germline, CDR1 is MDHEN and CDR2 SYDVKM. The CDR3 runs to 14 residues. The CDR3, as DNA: TGTGCCAGCACCATACTACAGGGCTACTATGGCTACACCTTC. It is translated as CASTILQGYYGYTF.

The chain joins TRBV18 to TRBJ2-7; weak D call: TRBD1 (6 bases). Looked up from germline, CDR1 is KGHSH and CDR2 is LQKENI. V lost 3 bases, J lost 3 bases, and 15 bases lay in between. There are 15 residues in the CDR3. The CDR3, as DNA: TGTGCCAGCTCACCCGAGACGGGACAAGGCTACGAGCAGTACTTC. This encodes CASSPETGQGYEQYF.

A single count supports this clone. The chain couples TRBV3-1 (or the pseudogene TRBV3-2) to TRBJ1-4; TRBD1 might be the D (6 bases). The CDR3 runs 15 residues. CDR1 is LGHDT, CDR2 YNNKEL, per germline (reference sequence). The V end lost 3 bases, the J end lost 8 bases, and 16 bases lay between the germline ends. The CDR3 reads CASSQPTGTGEKLFF. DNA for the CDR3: TGTGCCAGCAGCCAGCCCACAGGGACCGGCGAAAAACTGTTTTTT.

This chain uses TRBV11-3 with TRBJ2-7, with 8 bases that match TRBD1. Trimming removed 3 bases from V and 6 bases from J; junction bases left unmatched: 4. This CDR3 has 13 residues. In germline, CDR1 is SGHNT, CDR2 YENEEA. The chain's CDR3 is CASSLDRASEQYF. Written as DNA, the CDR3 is TGTGCCAGCAGCTTGGACAGGGCCAGCGAGCAGTACTTC.

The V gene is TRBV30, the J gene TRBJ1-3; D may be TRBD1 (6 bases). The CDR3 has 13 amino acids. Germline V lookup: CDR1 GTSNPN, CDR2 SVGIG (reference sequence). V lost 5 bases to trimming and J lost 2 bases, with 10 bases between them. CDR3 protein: CAWVRGPGNTIYF. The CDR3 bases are TGTGCCTGGGTCAGGGGACCTGGAAACACCATATATTTT.

The CDR3 DNA is TGTGCCAGCAGCCAAGCAGTTGGCAACACCGGGGAGCTGTTTTTT. It is translated as CASSQAVGNTGELFF. The chain uses TRBV4-2 and TRBJ2-2; no definite D call. Germline CDR1 LGHNA, CDR2 YNFKEQ. V was clipped by 1 base and J by 2 bases, with 8 bases between them. The length of the CDR3 is 15 residues.

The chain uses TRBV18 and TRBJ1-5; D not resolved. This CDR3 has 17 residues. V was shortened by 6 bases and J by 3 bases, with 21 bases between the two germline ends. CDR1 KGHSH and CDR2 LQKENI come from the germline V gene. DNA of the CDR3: TGTGCCAGCTCGCCCATACAAGCGATGCCAGACAATCAGCCCCAGCATTTT. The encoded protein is CASSPIQAMPDNQPQHF.

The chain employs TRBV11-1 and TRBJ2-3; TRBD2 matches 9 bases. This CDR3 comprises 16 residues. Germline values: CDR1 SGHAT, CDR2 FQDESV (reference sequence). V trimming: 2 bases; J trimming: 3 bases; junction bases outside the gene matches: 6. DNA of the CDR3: TGTGCCAGCAGCTTAAACCCTAGCGGGAAAACAGATACGCAGTATTTT. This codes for CASSLNPSGKTDTQYF.

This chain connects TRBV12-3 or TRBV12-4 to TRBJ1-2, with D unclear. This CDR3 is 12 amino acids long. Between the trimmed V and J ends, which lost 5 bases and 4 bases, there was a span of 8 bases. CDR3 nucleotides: TGTGCCAGCAGTGTAGAGCTCTATGGCTACACCTTC. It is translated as CASSVELYGYTF.

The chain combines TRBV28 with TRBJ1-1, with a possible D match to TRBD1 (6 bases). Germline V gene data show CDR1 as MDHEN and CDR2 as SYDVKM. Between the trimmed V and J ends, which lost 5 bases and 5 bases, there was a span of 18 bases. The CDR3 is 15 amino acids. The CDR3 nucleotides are TGTGCCAGCAGTGGCCCATTGTACAGGGATACTGAAGCTTTCTTT. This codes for CASSGPLYRDTEAFF.

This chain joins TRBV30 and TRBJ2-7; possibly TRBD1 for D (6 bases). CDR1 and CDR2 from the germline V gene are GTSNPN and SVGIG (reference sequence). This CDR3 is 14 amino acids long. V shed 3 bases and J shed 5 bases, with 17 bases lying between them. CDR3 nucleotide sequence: TGTGCCTGGAGCTCCCCGGGACAATGGAACGAGCAGTACTTC. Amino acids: CAWSSPGQWNEQYF. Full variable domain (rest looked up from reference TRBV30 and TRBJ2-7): SQTIHQWPATLVQPVGSPLSLECTVEGTSNPNLYWYRQAAGRGLQLLFYSVGIGQISSEVPQNLSASRPQDRQFILSSKKLLLSDSGFYLCAWSSPGQWNEQYFGPGTRLTVT.

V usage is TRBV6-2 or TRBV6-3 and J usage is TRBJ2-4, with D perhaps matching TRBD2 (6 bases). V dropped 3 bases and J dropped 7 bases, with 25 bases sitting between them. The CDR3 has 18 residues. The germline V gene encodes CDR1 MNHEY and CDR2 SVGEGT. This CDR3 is CASSYTRQLATGGNIQYF. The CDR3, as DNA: TGTGCCAGCAGTTATACCCGGCAACTAGCCACCGGCGGGAACATTCAGTACTTC.

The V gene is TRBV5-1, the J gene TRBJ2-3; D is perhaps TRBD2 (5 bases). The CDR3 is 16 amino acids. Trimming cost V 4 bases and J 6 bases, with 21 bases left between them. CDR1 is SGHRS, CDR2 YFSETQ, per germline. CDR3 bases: TGCGCCAGCAGCCTGGGGTCTGGCGTGGGCGGGGATACGCAGTATTTT. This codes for CASSLGSGVGGDTQYF.

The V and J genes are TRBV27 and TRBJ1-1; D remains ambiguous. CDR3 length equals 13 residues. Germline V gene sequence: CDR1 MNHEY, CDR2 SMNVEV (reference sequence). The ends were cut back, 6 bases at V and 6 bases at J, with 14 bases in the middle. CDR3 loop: CASSRADGAEAFF. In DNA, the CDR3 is TGTGCCAGCAGCCGCGCTGACGGGGCTGAAGCTTTCTTT.

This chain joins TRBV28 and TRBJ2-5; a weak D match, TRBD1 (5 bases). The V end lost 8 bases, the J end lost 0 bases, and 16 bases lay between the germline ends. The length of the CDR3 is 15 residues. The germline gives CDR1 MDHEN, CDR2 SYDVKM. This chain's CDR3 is CASGPRVGYQETQYF. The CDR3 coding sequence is TGTGCCAGCGGCCCCAGGGTGGGATACCAAGAGACCCAGTACTTC.

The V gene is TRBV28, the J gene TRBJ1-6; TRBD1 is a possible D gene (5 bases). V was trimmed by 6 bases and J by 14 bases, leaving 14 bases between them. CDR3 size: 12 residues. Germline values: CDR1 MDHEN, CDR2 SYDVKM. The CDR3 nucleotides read TGTGCCAGCAGGCAGAGGGACTGGGCCCTCCACTTT. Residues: CASRQRDWALHF.

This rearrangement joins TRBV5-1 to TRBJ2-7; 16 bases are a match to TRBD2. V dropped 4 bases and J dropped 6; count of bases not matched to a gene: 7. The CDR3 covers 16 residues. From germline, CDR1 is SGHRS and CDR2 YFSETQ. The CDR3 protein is CASSVTGLAGGSEQYF. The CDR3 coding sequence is TGCGCCAGCAGCGTGACGGGACTAGCGGGGGGGAGCGAGCAGTACTTC.

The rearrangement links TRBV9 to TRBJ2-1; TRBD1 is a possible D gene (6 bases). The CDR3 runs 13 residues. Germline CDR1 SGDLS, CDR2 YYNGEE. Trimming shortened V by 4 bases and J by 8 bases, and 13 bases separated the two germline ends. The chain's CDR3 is CASSPQGLHEQFF. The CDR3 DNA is TGTGCCAGCAGCCCACAGGGTTTGCATGAGCAGTTCTTC.

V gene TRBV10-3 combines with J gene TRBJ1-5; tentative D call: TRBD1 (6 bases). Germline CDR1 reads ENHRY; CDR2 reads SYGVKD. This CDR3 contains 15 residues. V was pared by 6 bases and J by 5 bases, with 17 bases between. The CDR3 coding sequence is TGTGCCATCAGCCGGGACACCAGGCGGGATCAGCCCCAGCATTTT. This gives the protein CAISRDTRRDQPQHF.

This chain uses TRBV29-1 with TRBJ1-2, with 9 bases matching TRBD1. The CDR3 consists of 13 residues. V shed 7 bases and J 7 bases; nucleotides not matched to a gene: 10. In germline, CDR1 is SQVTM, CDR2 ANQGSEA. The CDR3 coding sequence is TGCAGCGGGAGGGACAGGGTTTTCGGTGGCTACACCTTC. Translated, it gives CSGRDRVFGGYTF.

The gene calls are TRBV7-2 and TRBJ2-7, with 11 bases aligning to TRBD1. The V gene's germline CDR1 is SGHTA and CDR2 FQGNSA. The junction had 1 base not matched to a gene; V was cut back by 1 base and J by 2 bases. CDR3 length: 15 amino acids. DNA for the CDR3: TGTGCCAGCAGCTTAGAGGGACAGGGGGCCTACGAGCAGTACTTC. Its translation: CASSLEGQGAYEQYF.

CDR3 loop: CASGGRSNQPQHF. CDR3 bases: TGTGCCAGCGGTGGTCGGTCCAATCAGCCCCAGCATTTT. The rearrangement uses TRBV6-6 and TRBJ1-5; D gene uncertain. Germline CDR1 reads MNHNY; CDR2 reads SVGAGI (reference sequence). V lost 8 bases to trimming and J lost 3 bases, with 11 bases between them. The length of the CDR3 is 13 residues.

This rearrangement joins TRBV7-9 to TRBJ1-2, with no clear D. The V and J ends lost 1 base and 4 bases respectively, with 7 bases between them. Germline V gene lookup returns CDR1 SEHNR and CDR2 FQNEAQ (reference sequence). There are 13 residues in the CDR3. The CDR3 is CASSLGAPYGYTF. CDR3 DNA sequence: TGTGCCAGCAGCTTAGGGGCCCCCTATGGCTACACCTTC.

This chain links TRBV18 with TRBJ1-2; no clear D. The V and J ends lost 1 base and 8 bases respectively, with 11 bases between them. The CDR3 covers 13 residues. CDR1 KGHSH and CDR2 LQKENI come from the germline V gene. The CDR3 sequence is CASSPQPGEGYTF. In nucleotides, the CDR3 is TGTGCCAGCTCACCACAGCCCGGTGAAGGCTACACCTTC.